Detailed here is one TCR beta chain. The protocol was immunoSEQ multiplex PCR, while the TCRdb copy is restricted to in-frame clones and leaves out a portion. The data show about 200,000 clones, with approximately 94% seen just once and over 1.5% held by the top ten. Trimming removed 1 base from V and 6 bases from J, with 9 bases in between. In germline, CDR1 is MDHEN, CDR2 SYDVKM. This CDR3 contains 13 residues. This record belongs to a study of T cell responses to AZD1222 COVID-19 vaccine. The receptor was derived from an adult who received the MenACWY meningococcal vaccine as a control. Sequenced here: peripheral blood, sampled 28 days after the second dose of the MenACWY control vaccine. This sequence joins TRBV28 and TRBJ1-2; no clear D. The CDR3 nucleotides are TGTGCCAGCAGTTTATCTGGGGTTGATGGCTACACCTTC. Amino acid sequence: CASSLSGVDGYTF.